This TCR beta chain is drawn from a study of T cell responses to AZD1222 COVID-19 vaccine. Findings of the study overall: Across spike, vaccine-associated CD4 TCRs were found, dominant at 160-218 and 743-854. AZD1222 recipients seropositive at baseline numbered only five to seven.

With regard to this clone: Its antigen is not known.

This CDR3 comprises 14 residues. Germline V gene sequence: CDR1 KGHSH, CDR2 LQKENI. The V segment lost 6 bases and the J segment 3 bases; nucleotides outside the gene matches: 4. Here immunoSEQ multiplex PCR was the method, and the copy in TCRdb shows in-frame clones only, minus some. The sample yields 85,000 to 100,000 clones, 80% to 95% seen once. This specimen was peripheral blood, taken 28 days after the second AZD1222 dose. The origin of this receptor is an adult who received the AZD1222 COVID-19 vaccine. This sequence joins TRBV18 and TRBJ2-1, with 8 bases identical to TRBD1. In nucleotides, the CDR3 is TGTGCCAGCTCCCCCGGGACAGGCTACAATGAGCAGTTCTTC. Translation: CASSPGTGYNEQFF.